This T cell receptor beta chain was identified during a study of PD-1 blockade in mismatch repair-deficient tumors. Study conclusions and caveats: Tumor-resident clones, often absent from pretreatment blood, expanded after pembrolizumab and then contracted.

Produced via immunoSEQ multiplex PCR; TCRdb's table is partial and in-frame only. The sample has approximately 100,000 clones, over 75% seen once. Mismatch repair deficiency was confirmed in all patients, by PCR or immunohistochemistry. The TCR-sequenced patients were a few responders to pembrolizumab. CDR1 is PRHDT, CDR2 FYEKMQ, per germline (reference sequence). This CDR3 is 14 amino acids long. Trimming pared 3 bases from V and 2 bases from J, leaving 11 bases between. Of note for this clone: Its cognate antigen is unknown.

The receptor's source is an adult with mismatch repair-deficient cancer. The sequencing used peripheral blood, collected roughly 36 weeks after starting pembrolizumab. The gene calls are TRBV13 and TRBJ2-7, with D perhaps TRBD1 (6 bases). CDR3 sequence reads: CASSFRDNTYEQYF. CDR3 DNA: TGTGCCAGCAGCTTCAGGGACAACACCTACGAGCAGTACTTC.